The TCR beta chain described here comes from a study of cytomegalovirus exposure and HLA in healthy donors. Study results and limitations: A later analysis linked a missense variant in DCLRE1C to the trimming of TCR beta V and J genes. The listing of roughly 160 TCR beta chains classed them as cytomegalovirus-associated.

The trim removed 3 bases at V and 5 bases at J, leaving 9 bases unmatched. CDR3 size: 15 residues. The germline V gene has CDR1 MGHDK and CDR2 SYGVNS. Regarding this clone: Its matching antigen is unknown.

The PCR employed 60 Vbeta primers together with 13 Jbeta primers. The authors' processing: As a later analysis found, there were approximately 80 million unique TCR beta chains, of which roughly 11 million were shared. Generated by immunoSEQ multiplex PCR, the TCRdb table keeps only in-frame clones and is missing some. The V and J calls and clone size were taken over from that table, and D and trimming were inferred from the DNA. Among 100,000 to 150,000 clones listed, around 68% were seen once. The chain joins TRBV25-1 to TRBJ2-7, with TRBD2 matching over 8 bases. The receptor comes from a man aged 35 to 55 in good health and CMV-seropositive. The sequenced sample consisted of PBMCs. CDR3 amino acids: CASSDQGLASDEQYF. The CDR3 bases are TGTGCCAGCAGTGATCAAGGACTAGCATCCGACGAGCAGTACTTC.